This record covers a single T cell receptor (beta chain). The data were taken from a study of T-cell memory formation after mild COVID-19. In germline, CDR1 is KGHSH, CDR2 LQKENI. The V gene lost 5 bases and the J gene lost 2 bases, with 9 bases spanning the gap. The CDR3 loop spans 13 amino acids. Each CDR3 protein gets one entry after TCRdb re-called the 5' RACE reads with MiXCR. The repertoire holds nearly 200,000 distinct CDR3 sequences, with about a sixth as singletons. The sample taken for sequencing was PBMCs or a T cell subset sorted from them (not recorded which). The TCR sequence derives from an adult woman who had mild COVID-19 (a few samples of this study predate the infection). Cell type and time point are not known. J is TRBJ2-5 and V is TRBV18, with D unresolved. This CDR3 is CASSLGKQETQYF. The CDR3 region has the DNA TGTGCCAGCTCATTGGGTAAACAAGAGACCCAGTACTTC.